This TCR beta chain originates from a study of blood T cell repertoires in COVID-19. The assay was immunoSEQ multiplex PCR, and TCRdb's table has in-frame clones only and misses some. The data contain over 95,000 clones, around 89% of them singletons. Germline loops: CDR1 SSHAT, CDR2 FNYEAQ (reference sequence). The CDR3 length is 13 residues. The ends were cut back, 0 bases at V and 8 bases at J, with 7 bases in the middle. What was sequenced was peripheral blood. This receptor was obtained from a human donor with acute or convalescent COVID-19. The donor label of this sample is uncertain. The chain carries TRBV7-7 and TRBJ2-2; a possible D gene is TRBD1 (5 bases). In DNA, the CDR3 is TGTGCCAGCAGCTTAGCTCAGGGTGGGGAGCTGTTTTTT. Protein: CASSLAQGGELFF.